The TCR beta chain under discussion was sequenced for a study of blood T cell repertoires in COVID-19. With V trimmed by 1 base and J by 4 bases, 2 bases remained unmatched. CDR1 and CDR2 from the germline V gene are SGHTA and FQGTGA. The CDR3 has 14 residues. TCRdb's table, derived via immunoSEQ multiplex PCR, lists solely in-frame clones and lacks some. The repertoire has 150,000 or so clones, 86% of them found once; the top ten carry around 4.2%. Source material: PBMCs or T cells enriched from blood (not recorded which). This chain uses TRBV7-3 with TRBJ2-3; 7 nucleotides align to TRBD2. The clonotype was recovered from a man in his fifties or sixties who had recovered from COVID-19. The CDR3 spells CASSLSGSPDTQYF. For the CDR3, the DNA is TGTGCCAGCAGCTTAAGCGGGAGCCCAGATACGCAGTATTTT.